The 19 T cell receptor beta chains below come from one sample, sequenced in a study of siplizumab effects on memory and regulatory T cells. Method: immunoSEQ multiplex PCR; TCRdb's copy keeps in-frame clones and lacks some. The data show some 97,000 clones, with around 90% seen just once and roughly 2.5% held by the top ten. The specimen sequenced was CD4+ T cells sorted from blood. The source of these receptors is a human donor in good health. Some clones in this sample may be carry-over from other donors' samples.

The CDR3, as DNA: TGTGCCAGCAGTTTATCTTTGACAAGTACAGATACGCAGTATTTT. Translated, it gives CASSLSLTSTDTQYF. The V gene is TRBV27, the J gene TRBJ2-3; no reliable D call. The V end was cut by 0 bases, the J end by 3 bases, with 10 bases between. Germline V gives CDR1 MNHEY, CDR2 SMNVEV (reference sequence). CDR3 size: 15 residues.

This chain joins TRBV10-3 and TRBJ2-2; D is possibly TRBD2 (5 bases). The CDR3 covers 17 residues. Germline V gene lookup returns CDR1 ENHRY and CDR2 SYGVKD. Trimming cost V 7 bases and J 1 base, with 19 bases left between them. CDR3: CAINGLRPGRNTGELFF. Here the CDR3 DNA reads TGTGCCATCAACGGACTGAGGCCCGGCCGGAACACCGGGGAGCTGTTTTTT.

This clone was counted a few times. J is TRBJ2-5 and V is TRBV18; D may correspond to TRBD1 or TRBD2 (5 bases each). V shed 4 bases and J shed 5 bases, with 17 bases lying between them. There are 15 residues in the CDR3. Germline-derived CDR1 and CDR2 are KGHSH and LQKENI. This chain's CDR3 is CASSREVGDAETQYF. As DNA, the CDR3 is TGTGCCAGCTCACGCGAAGTCGGGGACGCGGAGACCCAGTACTTC.

The CDR3 coding sequence is TGTGCCAGTAGTATAGAAATAGCGGGGCATACCGGGGAGCTGTTTTTT. Protein product: CASSIEIAGHTGELFF. The chain combines TRBV19 with TRBJ2-2; TRBD2 matches 8 bases. There are 16 residues in the CDR3. CDR1 is LNHDA, CDR2 SQIVND, per germline (reference sequence). The V and J ends lost 0 bases and 5 bases, in that order; junction bases with no gene match: 5.

V and J are TRBV7-9 and TRBJ2-5; D is perhaps TRBD2 (5 bases). V lost 0 bases and J 3 bases, leaving 14 bases between the germline ends. The CDR3 runs to 16 residues. Germline V gives CDR1 SEHNR, CDR2 FQNEAQ (reference sequence). In DNA form, the CDR3 reads TGTGCCAGCAGCTTAGCGATATCGGGGTTAGAAGAGACCCAGTACTTC. Protein sequence: CASSLAISGLEETQYF.

The chain uses TRBV6-1 and TRBJ1-4; D gene unclear. CDR3 length equals 16 residues. From germline, CDR1 is MNHNS and CDR2 SASEGT. Trimming stripped 2 bases from V and 4 bases from J, with 14 bases between. This chain's CDR3 is CASSERSRGFNEKLFF. The CDR3 bases are TGTGCCAGCAGTGAAAGGAGTCGAGGCTTTAATGAAAAACTGTTTTTT.

The chain uses TRBV2 and TRBJ2-6; the D call may be TRBD1 or TRBD2 (5 bases each). The germline V gene encodes CDR1 SNHLY and CDR2 FYNNEI. V lost 6 bases, J lost 13 bases, and 19 bases lay in between. This CDR3 has 14 residues. Here the CDR3 DNA reads TGTGCCAGCAGACTGAGAGGGGCCCTCGGGGTCCTGACTTTC. As protein: CASRLRGALGVLTF.

The chain recombines TRBV7-2 with TRBJ2-7, with D perhaps TRBD2 (5 bases). Per the germline V gene, CDR1 is SGHTA and CDR2 is FQGNSA. CDR3 length: 15 residues. The V and J ends lost 5 bases and 2 bases respectively, with 16 bases between them. This chain's CDR3 is CASSQASRDPYEQYF. The DNA for the CDR3 is TGTGCCAGCAGCCAAGCCTCCCGGGATCCCTACGAGCAGTACTTC.

DNA of the CDR3: TGCGCCAGCAGCCAAGCAGACAGGGATAGCAATCAGCCCCAGCATTTT. Its translation is CASSQADRDSNQPQHF. The chain recombines TRBV4-1 with TRBJ1-5; 7 bases align to TRBD1. Germline V CDR1 and CDR2: MGHRA, YSYEKL. This CDR3 is built from 16 residues. V was clipped by 1 base and J by 0 bases; unmatched bases: 3.

This clone was counted once. CDR3 coding DNA: TGTGCCAGCAGCAGCGGGACAGGGGGTAGGGACTACACCTTC. Translating it yields CASSSGTGGRDYTF. V usage is TRBV7-9 and J usage is TRBJ1-2, with TRBD1 identical over 11 bases. The CDR3 is 14 residues long. V was pared by 5 bases and J by 10 bases, with 9 bases of the junction left unmatched. From germline, CDR1 is SEHNR and CDR2 FQNEAQ (reference sequence).

The V and J genes are TRBV2 and TRBJ1-4; tentatively, D is TRBD1 (5 bases). The CDR3 totals 16 residues. The germline V gene has CDR1 SNHLY and CDR2 FYNNEI. V was cut by 4 bases and J by 8 bases, with 20 bases left in between. CDR3 in DNA: TGTGCCAGCAGTGCTGAACCGGGACGGGTTGGGGAAAAACTGTTTTTT. This gives the protein CASSAEPGRVGEKLFF.

The chain uses TRBV11-2 and TRBJ2-7; perhaps TRBD2 as D (6 bases). The length of the CDR3 is 15 residues. Trimming pared 5 bases from V and 4 bases from J, leaving 18 bases between. Germline assignment: CDR1 SGHAT and CDR2 FQNNGV. The CDR3 nucleotides read TGTGCCAGCAGCCTTCCGGGACTTCGGGCTTACGAGCAGTACTTC. The encoded protein is CASSLPGLRAYEQYF.

The V and J genes are TRBV4-1 and TRBJ2-3, with 14 bases matching TRBD2. The CDR3 has 17 amino acids. Trimming at V came to 4 bases and at J to 2 bases, leaving 5 bases not matched to a gene. Looked up from germline, CDR1 is MGHRA and CDR2 is YSYEKL. The CDR3 sequence: CASSPRLAGGNTDTQYF. The CDR3 DNA sequence: TGCGCCAGCAGCCCCAGACTAGCGGGAGGGAACACAGATACGCAGTATTTT.

J is TRBJ2-7 and V is TRBV28, with D possibly being TRBD2 (6 bases). The CDR3 totals 19 residues. Germline CDR1 and CDR2: MDHEN and SYDVKM. V dropped 1 base and J dropped 1 base, with 23 bases sitting between them. The CDR3 here is CASSLSAGYLLGGSYEQYF. CDR3 sequence (DNA): TGTGCCAGCAGTTTATCGGCGGGCTACCTGCTGGGGGGTTCCTACGAGCAGTACTTC.

The chain combines TRBV9 with TRBJ1-4; D uncertain. Germline values: CDR1 SGDLS, CDR2 YYNGEE. Trimming cost V 4 bases and J 8 bases, with 18 bases left between them. The length of the CDR3 is 15 residues. The CDR3 reads CASSSEGSLAEKLFF. As DNA, the CDR3 is TGTGCCAGCAGCTCAGAGGGCAGTCTGGCGGAAAAACTGTTTTTT.

The rearrangement uses TRBV7-2 and TRBJ2-3; D possibly corresponds to TRBD1 (6 bases). The germline CDR1 and CDR2 sequences are SGHTA and FQGNSA. The length of the CDR3 is 13 residues. Trimming removed 0 bases at V and 7 bases at J, with 8 bases between. CDR3 sequence: CASSLARGNTQYF. CDR3 bases: TGTGCCAGCAGCTTAGCGAGGGGGAATACGCAGTATTTT.

The chain recombines TRBV9 with TRBJ2-7; 11 bases agree with TRBD2. Germline-derived CDR1 and CDR2 are SGDLS and YYNGEE. The CDR3 runs to 15 residues. The V gene end was trimmed by 4 bases and the J gene end by 4 bases; junction bases not matched to a gene: 7. The CDR3 coding sequence is TGTGCCAGCAGCCCCATTGGGACTAGCGGTTACGAGCAGTACTTC. As protein: CASSPIGTSGYEQYF.

V and J are TRBV2 and TRBJ2-3; possibly TRBD2 for D (6 bases). Germline CDR1 SNHLY, CDR2 FYNNEI. The CDR3 spans 13 residues. V gave up 7 bases and J gave up 5 bases, with 13 bases separating them. The DNA for the CDR3 is TGTGCCAGCACTTGGAGGGACGGAGATACGCAGTATTTT. It specifies CASTWRDGDTQYF.

The chain uses TRBV5-6 and TRBJ2-7; D is undetermined. Deletions cut 4 bases from V and 0 bases from J, with 11 bases between. CDR1 and CDR2 (germline): SGHDT, YYEEEE. This CDR3 is 14 amino acids long. The CDR3 DNA sequence: TGTGCCAGCAGCGTGACATTCAGCTCCTACGAGCAGTACTTC. It yields the protein CASSVTFSSYEQYF.